This record looks at one T cell receptor beta chain sequence and its context. Its antigen is unidentified. The data belong to a study of cytotoxic CD8 clonotypes in ibrutinib-treated CLL. The V end was cut by 3 bases, the J end by 0 bases, with 9 bases between. Germline V gives CDR1 GTSNPN, CDR2 SVGIG (reference sequence). This CDR3 is built from 13 residues. Study results and limitations: Exceeding age-matched healthy donors, baseline clonality also tracked the counts of circulating CD8+ T cells.

Clones were read by immunoSEQ multiplex PCR, and TCRdb kept only the in-frame ones, dropping some. The sample consists of 130,000 or so clones, approximately 80% of them appearing once. The chain is built from TRBV30 and TRBJ2-7; D assignment may be TRBD1 or TRBD2 (5 bases each). The clonotype originates from a human donor with chronic lymphocytic leukemia. Sample: PBMCs, taken after 24 months of ibrutinib treatment. Written as DNA, the CDR3 is TGTGCCTGGAGCGACGGGGCCTCCTACGAGCAGTACTTC. Residues: CAWSDGASYEQYF.